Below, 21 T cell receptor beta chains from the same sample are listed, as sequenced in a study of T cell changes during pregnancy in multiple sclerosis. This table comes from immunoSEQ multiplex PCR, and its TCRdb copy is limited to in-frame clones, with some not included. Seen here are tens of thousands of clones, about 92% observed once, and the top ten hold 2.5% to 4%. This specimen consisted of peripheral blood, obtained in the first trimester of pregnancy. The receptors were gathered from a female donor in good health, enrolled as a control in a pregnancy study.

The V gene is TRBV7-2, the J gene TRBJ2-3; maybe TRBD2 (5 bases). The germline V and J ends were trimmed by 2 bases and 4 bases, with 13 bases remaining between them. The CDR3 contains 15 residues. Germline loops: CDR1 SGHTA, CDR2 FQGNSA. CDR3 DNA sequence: TGTGCCAGCAGCTTATCTCCCACCGGGGCAGATACGCAGTATTTT. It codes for CASSLSPTGADTQYF.

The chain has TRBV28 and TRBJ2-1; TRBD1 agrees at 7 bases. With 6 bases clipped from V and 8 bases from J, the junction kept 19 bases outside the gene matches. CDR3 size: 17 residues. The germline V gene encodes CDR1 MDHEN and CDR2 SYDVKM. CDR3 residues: CASSPLTGSQELHEQFF. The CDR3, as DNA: TGTGCCAGCAGCCCTTTGACAGGGAGTCAAGAACTCCATGAGCAGTTCTTC.

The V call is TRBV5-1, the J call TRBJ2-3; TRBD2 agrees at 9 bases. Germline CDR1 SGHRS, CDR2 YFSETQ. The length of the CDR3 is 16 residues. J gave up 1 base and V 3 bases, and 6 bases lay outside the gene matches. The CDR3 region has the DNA TGCGCCAGCAGCTGGAAAGGCGGGGGGGGCACAGATACGCAGTATTTT. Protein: CASSWKGGGGTDTQYF.

The CDR3 sequence is CASSEFTYEQYF. Here the CDR3 DNA reads TGTGCCAGCAGTGAATTTACCTACGAGCAGTACTTC. V and J are TRBV25-1 and TRBJ2-7, with D unclear. Looked up from germline, CDR1 is MGHDK and CDR2 is SYGVNS. The germline V and J ends were trimmed by 1 base and 2 bases, with 3 bases remaining between them. The CDR3 extends over 12 amino acids.

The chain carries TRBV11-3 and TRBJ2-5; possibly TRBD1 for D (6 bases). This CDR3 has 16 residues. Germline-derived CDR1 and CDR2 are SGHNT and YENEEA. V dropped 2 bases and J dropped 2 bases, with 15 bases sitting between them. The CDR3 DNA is TGTGCCAGCAGCTTACAGGGGTATTCGGGGCAAGAGACCCAGTACTTC. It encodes CASSLQGYSGQETQYF.

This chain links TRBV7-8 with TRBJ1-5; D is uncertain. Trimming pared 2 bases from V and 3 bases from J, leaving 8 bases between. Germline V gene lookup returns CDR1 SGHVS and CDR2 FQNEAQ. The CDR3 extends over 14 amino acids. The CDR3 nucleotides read TGTGCCAGCAGCTTACTACAGCCCAATCAGCCCCAGCATTTT. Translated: CASSLLQPNQPQHF.

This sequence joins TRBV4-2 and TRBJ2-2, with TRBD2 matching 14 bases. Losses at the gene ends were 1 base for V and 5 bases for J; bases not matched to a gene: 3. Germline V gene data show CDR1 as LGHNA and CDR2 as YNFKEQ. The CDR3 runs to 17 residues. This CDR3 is CASSQGLAGGGTGELFF. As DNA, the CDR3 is TGTGCCAGCAGCCAAGGACTAGCGGGAGGGGGGACCGGGGAGCTGTTTTTT.

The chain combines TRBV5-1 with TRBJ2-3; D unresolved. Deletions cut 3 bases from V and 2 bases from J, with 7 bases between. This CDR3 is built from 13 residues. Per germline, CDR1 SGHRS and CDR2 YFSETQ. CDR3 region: CASSWSNTDTQYF. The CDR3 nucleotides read TGCGCCAGCAGCTGGTCTAACACAGATACGCAGTATTTT.

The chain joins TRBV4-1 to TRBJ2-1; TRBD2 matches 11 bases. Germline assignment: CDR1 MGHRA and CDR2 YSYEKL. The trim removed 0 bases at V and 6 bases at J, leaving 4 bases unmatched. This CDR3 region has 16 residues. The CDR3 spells CASSQDTSGSGNEQFF. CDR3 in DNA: TGCGCCAGCAGCCAAGATACTAGCGGGAGCGGCAATGAGCAGTTCTTC.

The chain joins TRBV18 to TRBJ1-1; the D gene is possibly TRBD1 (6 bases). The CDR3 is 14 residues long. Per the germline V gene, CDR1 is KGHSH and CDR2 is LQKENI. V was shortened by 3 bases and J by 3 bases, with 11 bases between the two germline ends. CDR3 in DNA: TGTGCCAGCTCACCTCTCCACAGGGACACTGAAGCTTTCTTT. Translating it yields CASSPLHRDTEAFF.

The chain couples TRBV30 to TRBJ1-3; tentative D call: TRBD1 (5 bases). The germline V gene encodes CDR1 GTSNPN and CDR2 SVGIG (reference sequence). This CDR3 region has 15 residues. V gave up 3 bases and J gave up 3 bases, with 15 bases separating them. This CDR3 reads CAWRKPGHLGNTIYF. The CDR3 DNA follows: TGTGCCTGGAGAAAACCCGGACACCTTGGAAACACCATATATTTT.

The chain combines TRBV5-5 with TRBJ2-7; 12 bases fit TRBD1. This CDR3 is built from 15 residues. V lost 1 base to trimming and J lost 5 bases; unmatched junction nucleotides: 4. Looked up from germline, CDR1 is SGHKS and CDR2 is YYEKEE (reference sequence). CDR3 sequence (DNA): TGTGCCAGCAGCTTGACCGGGACAGGGGGCAACGAGCAGTACTTC. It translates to CASSLTGTGGNEQYF.

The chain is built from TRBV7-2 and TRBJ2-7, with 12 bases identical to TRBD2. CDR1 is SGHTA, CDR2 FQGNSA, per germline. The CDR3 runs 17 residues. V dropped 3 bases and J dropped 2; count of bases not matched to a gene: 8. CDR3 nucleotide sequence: TGTGCCAGCAGCTTCGGACTAGCGGGAATGGGTACCTACGAGCAGTACTTC. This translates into CASSFGLAGMGTYEQYF.

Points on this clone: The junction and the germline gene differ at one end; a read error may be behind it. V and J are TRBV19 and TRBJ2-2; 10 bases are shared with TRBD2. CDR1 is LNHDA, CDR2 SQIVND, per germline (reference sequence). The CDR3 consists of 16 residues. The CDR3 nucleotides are TGTGCCAGTAGTATAACTAGCGGGGCGAATACCGGGGAGCTGTTTTTT. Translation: CASSITSGANTGELFF.

CDR3 coding DNA: TGTGCCAGCAGTTTGGGGACAGGGTTTGGCTACAATGAGCAGTTCTTC. It yields the protein CASSLGTGFGYNEQFF. This chain connects TRBV27 to TRBJ2-1; 9 bases match TRBD1. Germline values: CDR1 MNHEY, CDR2 SMNVEV (reference sequence). The CDR3 loop spans 16 amino acids. V was clipped by 3 bases and J by 3 bases; unmatched bases: 6.

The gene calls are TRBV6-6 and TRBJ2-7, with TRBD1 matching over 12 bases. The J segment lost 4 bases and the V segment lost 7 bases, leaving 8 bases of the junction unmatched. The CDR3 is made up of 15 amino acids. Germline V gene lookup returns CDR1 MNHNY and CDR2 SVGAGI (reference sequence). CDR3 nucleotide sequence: TGTGCCAGCAAGAAAGGGACAGGGGGCGTATACGAGCAGTACTTC. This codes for CASKKGTGGVYEQYF.

As DNA, the CDR3 is TGTGCCAGCAGTACTAGCGGGGTACGATTCACAGATACGCAGTATTTT. It encodes CASSTSGVRFTDTQYF. The chain recombines TRBV27 with TRBJ2-3; 10 bases align to TRBD2. The CDR3 runs 16 residues. Unmatched junction bases numbered 7, after V lost 5 bases and J lost 2 bases. The germline CDR1 and CDR2 sequences are MNHEY and SMNVEV (reference sequence).

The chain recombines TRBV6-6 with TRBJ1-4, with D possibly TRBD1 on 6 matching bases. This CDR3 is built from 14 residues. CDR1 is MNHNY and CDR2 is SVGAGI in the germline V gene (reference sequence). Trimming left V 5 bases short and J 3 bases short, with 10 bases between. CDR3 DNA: TGTGCCAGCAGTAGACAGGCGGCTAATGAAAAACTGTTTTTT. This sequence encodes CASSRQAANEKLFF.

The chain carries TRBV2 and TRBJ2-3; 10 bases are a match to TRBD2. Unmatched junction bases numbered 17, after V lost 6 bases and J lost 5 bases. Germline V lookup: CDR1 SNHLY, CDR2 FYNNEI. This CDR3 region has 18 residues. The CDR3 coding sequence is TGTGCCAGCAGAACCGGGACTAGCGAACGTCCCTGGGGAGATACGCAGTATTTT. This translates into CASRTGTSERPWGDTQYF.

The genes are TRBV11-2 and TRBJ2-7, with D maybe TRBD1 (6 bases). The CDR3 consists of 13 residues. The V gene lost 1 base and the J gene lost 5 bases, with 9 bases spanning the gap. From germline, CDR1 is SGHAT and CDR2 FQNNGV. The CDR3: CASSLGPGDEQYF. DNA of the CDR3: TGTGCCAGCAGCTTAGGTCCAGGGGACGAGCAGTACTTC.

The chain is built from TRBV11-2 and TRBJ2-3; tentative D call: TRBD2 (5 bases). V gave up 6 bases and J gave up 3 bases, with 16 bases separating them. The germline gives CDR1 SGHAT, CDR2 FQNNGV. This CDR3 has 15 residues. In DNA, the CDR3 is TGTGCCAGCAGACTTACGTCGGGGATAACAGATACGCAGTATTTT. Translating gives CASRLTSGITDTQYF.